The rows below give T cell receptor beta chains drawn from one sample of a study of blood T cell repertoires in COVID-19. Sequencing was performed with immunoSEQ multiplex PCR; in TCRdb, only in-frame clones are kept and a portion is missing. This table holds 220,000 or so clones, 80% to 90% found once. The sample taken for sequencing was PBMCs or T cells enriched from blood (not recorded which). All receptors come from a man aged 45-65 years who had been exposed to COVID-19. Both conserved end residues are part of each CDR3. D genes are given only for firm matches. Clone size appears in some rows only: once, few, many, or a class for an expanded clone.

d_call	clone_size	v_call	j_call	cdr3_nt	cdr3_aa
NA	NA	TRBV10-3	TRBJ1-6	TGTGCCATCAGTGTTGGACAGTCGGTATCGCCGGGGTCACCCCTCCACTTT	CAISVGQSVSPGSPLHF
NA	NA	TRBV12-3/TRBV12-4	TRBJ1-3	TGTGCCAGCAGTTTAATTCTGGGAAACACCATATATTTT	CASSLILGNTIYF
TRBD1	once	TRBV27	TRBJ2-7	TGTGCCAGCAGTACACGGGACAGGAACACCTACGAGCAGTACTTC	CASSTRDRNTYEQYF
TRBD2	NA	TRBV15	TRBJ2-1	TGTGCCACCAGTCCCGGGACTAGAGACAATGAGCAGTTCTTC	CATSPGTRDNEQFF
NA	once	TRBV19	TRBJ2-7	TGTGCCAGTAGTCGGGGACACATTACCTACGAGCAGTACTTC	CASSRGHITYEQYF
TRBD1	NA	TRBV4-2	TRBJ1-5	TGTGCCAGCAGCCTCCAGGGACAGGGGAATCAGCCCCAGCATTTT	CASSLQGQGNQPQHF
NA	NA	TRBV9	TRBJ1-4	TGTGCCAGCAGCGTAGATGGGGGCACTAATGAAAAACTGTTTTTT	CASSVDGGTNEKLFF
TRBD2	NA	TRBV15	TRBJ2-3	TGTGCCACCAGCAGAGTTGACAGATCTAGCGGGAGGGCCTCGGATACGCAGTATTTT	CATSRVDRSSGRASDTQYF
TRBD2	NA	TRBV5-1	TRBJ2-5	TGCGCCAGCAGGTACTTGGAGTTAGCGGGAGTGGAGACCCAGTACTTC	CASRYLELAGVETQYF
NA	NA	TRBV11-2	TRBJ2-3	TGTGCCAGCAGCTTAGGCTCGCTAGCTGTAGATACGCAGTATTTT	CASSLGSLAVDTQYF
TRBD1	NA	TRBV3-1/TRBV3-2	TRBJ1-1	TGTGCCAGCAGCCCGAGTGACAGGGGATGGGAAGCTTTCTTT	CASSPSDRGWEAFF
NA	NA	TRBV3-1/TRBV3-2	TRBJ1-2	TGTGCCAGCAGCCAAAAGGGGTACTATGGCTACACCTTC	CASSQKGYYGYTF
TRBD2	NA	TRBV28	TRBJ2-1	TGTGCCAGCACCTCCGGGACTAGCGGGAGACGGGGCAATGAGCAGTTCTTC	CASTSGTSGRRGNEQFF
TRBD1	NA	TRBV2	TRBJ2-7	TGTGCCAGCAGCAGGACAGGCCCCTACGAGCAGTACTTC	CASSRTGPYEQYF
TRBD1	NA	TRBV3-1/TRBV3-2	TRBJ2-3	TGTGCCAGCAGCCTTCTAGGGGGCGGTATCACAGATACGCAGTATTTT	CASSLLGGGITDTQYF
TRBD2	NA	TRBV10-3	TRBJ2-5	TGTGCCATCAGTGGATCTAGCGGGAGCCAAGAGACCCAGTACTTC	CAISGSSGSQETQYF
NA	NA	TRBV6-4	TRBJ1-5	TGTGCCAGCAGTTCCGAGTCTGGGCCCCAGCATTTT	CASSSESGPQHF
NA	NA	TRBV9	TRBJ1-6	TGTGCCAGCAGCGTTACACCGGGTTATAATTCACCCCTCCACTTT	CASSVTPGYNSPLHF
TRBD1	NA	TRBV5-4	TRBJ1-1	TGTGCCAGCAGCCCCCGACAGGGGATGAACACTGAAGCTTTCTTT	CASSPRQGMNTEAFF
NA	NA	TRBV5-1	TRBJ2-1	TGCGCCAGCAGCTTGGCCGGGACTGACAATGAGCAGTTCTTC	CASSLAGTDNEQFF
NA	NA	TRBV7-2	TRBJ1-2	TGTGCCAGCAGCTTAGACAGAGATGACTATGGCTACACCTTC	CASSLDRDDYGYTF
TRBD1	once	TRBV11-3	TRBJ1-2	TGTGCCAGCAGTCAACAGGGGGTCGATGGCTACACCTTC	CASSQQGVDGYTF
NA	NA	TRBV18	TRBJ1-2	TGTGCCAGCTCCCCGATGCGTGTACAGGCGACGTATGGCTACACCTTC	CASSPMRVQATYGYTF
NA	NA	TRBV4-1	TRBJ2-7	TGCGCCAGCAGCCCAACGTTAACTAGAATCGAGCAGTACTTC	CASSPTLTRIEQYF
NA	NA	TRBV19	TRBJ1-1	TGTGCCAGTAGTATAGGTTTCCGGGGGAACACTGAAGCTTTCTTT	CASSIGFRGNTEAFF
NA	NA	TRBV2	TRBJ1-1	TGTGCCAGCACTGGCACCCTCACTGAAGCTTTCTTT	CASTGTLTEAFF
NA	NA	TRBV5-6	TRBJ2-1	TGTGCCAGCAGCTTGTCCGGGAGCGAACTCTACAATGAGCAGTTCTTC	CASSLSGSELYNEQFF
NA	NA	TRBV24-1	TRBJ2-5	TGTGCCACCAGTGACCCCTCACTGAGTCTCCAAGAGACCCAGTACTTC	CATSDPSLSLQETQYF
NA	NA	TRBV2	TRBJ1-1	TGTGCCAGCAGTGAAGAGGGGGACCCCGTGTACACTGAAGCTTTCTTT	CASSEEGDPVYTEAFF
NA	NA	TRBV28	TRBJ1-2	TGTGCCAGCAGTTTAAACAGCTATGGCTACACCTTC	CASSLNSYGYTF
NA	NA	TRBV7-2	TRBJ1-2	TGTGCCAGCAGCCCAACTATCAGGGGAGCGGTGCGGGGCTACACCTTC	CASSPTIRGAVRGYTF
TRBD1	NA	TRBV5-1	TRBJ1-1	TGCGCCAGCAGCTACGACTTCCTGAGACAGGGCTTCATGAACACTGAAGCTTTCTTT	CASSYDFLRQGFMNTEAFF